The 19 T cell receptor beta chains below all came from one sample that was sequenced in a study of T cells after yellow fever vaccination. Each CDR3 protein is one row after TCRdb ran MiXCR on the 5' RACE reads. This sample yields 150,000 or so distinct CDR3 sequences, of which around 9.7% are seen a single time; under 40% belongs to the top ten. Sequences were derived from CD8+ T cells sorted from PBMCs, sampled 45 days after the yellow fever booster vaccination. Every receptor here comes from a young man who received the YFV17D yellow fever vaccine.

The chain couples TRBV6-5 to TRBJ2-2; TRBD2 agrees at 10 bases. The germline V gene has CDR1 MNHEY and CDR2 SVGAGI. The J segment lost 3 bases and the V segment lost 6 bases, leaving 7 bases of the junction unmatched. The CDR3 runs to 16 residues. CDR3 nucleotide sequence: TGTGCCAGCAGGACTGTAGCGGGGGGAGACACCGGGGAGCTGTTTTTT. This encodes CASRTVAGGDTGELFF.

This sequence joins TRBV27 and TRBJ2-1; no clear D gene. V dropped 2 bases and J dropped 6 bases, with 11 bases sitting between them. Per the germline V gene, CDR1 is MNHEY and CDR2 is SMNVEV (reference sequence). The CDR3 consists of 14 residues. The CDR3 DNA reads as TGTGCCAGCAGTTTAGTCGGTAGTACCAATGAGCAGTTCTTC. Protein sequence: CASSLVGSTNEQFF.

The V gene is TRBV4-1, the J gene TRBJ2-5; D uncertain. The V gene lost 2 bases and the J gene lost 2 bases, with 12 bases spanning the gap. The CDR3 spans 15 residues. CDR1 is MGHRA, CDR2 YSYEKL, per germline. The CDR3 bases are TGCGCCAGCAGCCAACGCTCCCTCCCGCAAGAGACCCAGTACTTC. Translated: CASSQRSLPQETQYF.

The rearrangement uses TRBV5-1 and TRBJ1-1, with D possibly being TRBD1 (5 bases). This CDR3 region has 17 residues. The V and J ends lost 0 bases and 6 bases respectively, with 21 bases between them. Germline V CDR1 and CDR2: SGHRS, YFSETQ. CDR3 amino acids: CASSLDRWEKWDAEAFF. In DNA, the CDR3 is TGCGCCAGCAGCTTGGACAGGTGGGAGAAATGGGACGCTGAAGCTTTCTTT.

This clonotype was picked up a small number of times. The genes are TRBV13 and TRBJ1-2, with unresolved D. The germline V gene encodes CDR1 PRHDT and CDR2 FYEKMQ (reference sequence). The CDR3 length is 13 residues. V lost 5 bases and J 5 bases, leaving 12 bases between the germline ends. The CDR3 is CASSPTVGYGYTF. The CDR3 bases are TGTGCCAGCAGCCCTACGGTCGGGTATGGCTACACCTTC.

This chain links TRBV3-1 with TRBJ2-7, with D uncertain. The CDR3 contains 14 residues. In germline, CDR1 is LGHDT, CDR2 YNNKEL (reference sequence). The CDR3 sequence: CASSQGIPSSEQYV. The CDR3 DNA follows: TGTGCCAGCAGCCAGGGAATCCCCTCCTCCGAGCAGTACGTC.

V and J are TRBV6-4 and TRBJ2-1; 14 nucleotides match TRBD2. The germline V gene has CDR1 MRHNA and CDR2 SNTAGT. There are 20 residues in the CDR3. V shed 0 bases, J shed 4 bases, and the junction held 11 bases outside the gene matches. CDR3 loop: CASSDSGGTSGGQRYNEQFF. The DNA of the CDR3 is TGTGCCAGCAGTGACTCCGGAGGGACTAGCGGGGGACAGCGATACAATGAGCAGTTCTTC.

This clonotype occurred many times. The chain combines TRBV6-6 with TRBJ2-7; 9 nucleotides match TRBD1. The CDR3 sequence is 14 residues long. Germline V gene sequence: CDR1 MNHNY, CDR2 SVGAGI (reference sequence). J gave up 3 bases and V 5 bases, and 5 bases lay outside the gene matches. This chain's CDR3 is CASSPPGQGYEQYV. The CDR3 DNA reads TGTGCCAGCAGTCCCCCGGGACAGGGCTACGAGCAGTACGTC.

The V call is TRBV12-3 or TRBV12-4, the J call TRBJ2-6; D not certain. This CDR3 spans 16 amino acids. Trimming cost V 1 base and J 0 bases, with 7 bases left between them. The chain's CDR3 is CASSLVPGSGANVLTF. Written as DNA, the CDR3 is TGTGCCAGCAGTTTAGTTCCGGGCTCTGGGGCCAACGTCCTGACTTTC.

V gene TRBV7-9 combines with J gene TRBJ2-2, with a possible D match to TRBD1 (5 bases). Trimming cost V 4 bases and J 6 bases, with 12 bases left between them. The length of the CDR3 is 14 residues. The germline gives CDR1 SEHNR, CDR2 FQNEAQ (reference sequence). In nucleotides, the CDR3 is TGTGCCAGCAGCTCACCCCCAGGGTCCGGGGAGCTGTTTTTT. Translating it yields CASSSPPGSGELFF.

At least ten counts were recorded for this clonotype. The chain recombines TRBV4-3 with TRBJ2-1; perhaps TRBD2 as D (6 bases). This CDR3 comprises 15 residues. Deletions cut 0 bases from V and 8 bases from J, with 14 bases between. The germline V gene has CDR1 LGHNA and CDR2 YSLEER. CDR3 DNA sequence: TGCGCCAGCAGCCAAGACTCCGCGGGACGGGATGAGCAGTTCTTC. Its translation is CASSQDSAGRDEQFF.

This clonotype was counted ten times or more. This chain uses TRBV5-1 with TRBJ2-7; D is possibly TRBD1 (5 bases). Trimming took off 2 bases at V and 3 bases at J, with 9 bases between the two ends. The CDR3 is made up of 13 amino acids. Germline V gene data show CDR1 as SGHRS and CDR2 as YFSETQ. The CDR3 coding sequence is TGCGCCAGCAGCTTAAACAGGCGCTACGAGCAGTACTTC. The encoded protein is CASSLNRRYEQYF. The whole variable domain, remainder taken from reference TRBV5-1 and TRBJ2-7, is KAGVTQTPRYLIKTRGQQVTLSCSPISGHRSVSWYQQTPGQGLQFLFEYFSETQRNKGNFPGRFSGRQFSNSRSEMNVSTLELGDSALYLCASSLNRRYEQYFGPGTRLTVT.

There are a few counts of this clonotype. This chain connects TRBV7-6 to TRBJ1-6, with 8 bases that match TRBD1. This CDR3 is 14 amino acids long. V lost 4 bases to trimming and J lost 9 bases; unmatched junction nucleotides: 5. The germline V gene has CDR1 SGHVS and CDR2 FNYEAQ. The CDR3 reads CASSSSDRGSPLHF. CDR3 DNA sequence: TGTGCCAGCAGCTCGTCCGACAGGGGTTCACCCCTCCACTTT. The complete variable domain, with remaining parts taken from reference TRBV7-6 and TRBJ1-6, reads GAGVSQSPRYKVTKRGQDVALRCDPISGHVSLYWYRQALGQGPEFLTYFNYEAQQDKSGLPNDRFSAERPEGSISTLTIQRTEQRDSAMYRCASSSSDRGSPLHFGNGTRLTVT.

The chain carries TRBV9 and TRBJ1-3; D is ambiguous. CDR3 size: 12 residues. V was trimmed by 2 bases and J by 4 bases, leaving 4 bases between them. Germline values: CDR1 SGDLS, CDR2 YYNGEE. DNA of the CDR3: TGTGCCAGCAGCGTTTCGGGAAACACCATATATTTT. The encoded protein is CASSVSGNTIYF.

This clonotype showed up just a few times. The CDR3: CSAGGPDTYYNEQFF. For the CDR3, the DNA is TGCAGTGCCGGTGGGCCGGACACCTATTACAATGAGCAGTTCTTC. The V gene is TRBV20-1, the J gene TRBJ2-1; D might be TRBD1 (5 bases). Trimming shortened V by 6 bases and J by 4 bases, and 19 bases separated the two germline ends. CDR3 length: 15 residues. Per germline, CDR1 DFQATT and CDR2 SNEGSKA (reference sequence).

The CDR3 DNA is TGTGCCAGCAGCCCAGGACTCCGTCAGACCCAGTACTTC. This encodes CASSPGLRQTQYF. The chain has TRBV7-9 and TRBJ2-5, with a possible D match to TRBD2 (5 bases). CDR3 length: 13 residues. Germline V gene data show CDR1 as SEHNR and CDR2 as FQNEAQ (reference sequence). Trimming shortened V by 5 bases and J by 6 bases, and 13 bases separated the two germline ends.

The chain recombines TRBV18 with TRBJ2-6; 9 positions match TRBD1. Trimming removed 5 bases from V and 0 bases from J; junction bases left unmatched: 8. There are 18 residues in the CDR3. Germline V CDR1 and CDR2: KGHSH, LQKENI. Written as DNA, the CDR3 is TGTGCCAGCTCAGCCCGGGACAGGGCCATCTCTGGGGCCAACGTCCTGACTTTC. Translation: CASSARDRAISGANVLTF. The entire variable domain, with the rest obtained from reference TRBV18 and TRBJ2-6, is as follows: NAGVMQNPRHLVRRRGQEARLRCSPMKGHSHVYWYRQLPEEGLKFMVYLQKENIIDESGMPKERFSAEFPKEGPSILRIQQVVRGDSAAYFCASSARDRAISGANVLTFGAGSRLTVL.

The genes are TRBV7-9 and TRBJ2-3; 7 positions match TRBD1. J lost 4 bases, V lost 0 bases, and 10 bases had no gene match. The length of the CDR3 is 17 residues. Per the germline V gene, CDR1 is SEHNR and CDR2 is FQNEAQ (reference sequence). The CDR3 loop reads CASSLARDRAGADTQYF. In DNA, the CDR3 is TGTGCCAGCAGCTTAGCCCGAGACAGGGCGGGTGCAGATACGCAGTATTTT.

The rearrangement joins TRBV7-9 to TRBJ2-3, with TRBD2 identical over 11 bases. Germline V CDR1 and CDR2: SEHNR, FQNEAQ (reference sequence). The CDR3 totals 16 residues. Trimming removed 5 bases from V and 2 bases from J; junction bases left unmatched: 6. In DNA form, the CDR3 reads TGTGCCAGCAGCCCGGCTAGCGGGGGGCTCACAGATACGCAGTATTTT. Encoded protein: CASSPASGGLTDTQYF.